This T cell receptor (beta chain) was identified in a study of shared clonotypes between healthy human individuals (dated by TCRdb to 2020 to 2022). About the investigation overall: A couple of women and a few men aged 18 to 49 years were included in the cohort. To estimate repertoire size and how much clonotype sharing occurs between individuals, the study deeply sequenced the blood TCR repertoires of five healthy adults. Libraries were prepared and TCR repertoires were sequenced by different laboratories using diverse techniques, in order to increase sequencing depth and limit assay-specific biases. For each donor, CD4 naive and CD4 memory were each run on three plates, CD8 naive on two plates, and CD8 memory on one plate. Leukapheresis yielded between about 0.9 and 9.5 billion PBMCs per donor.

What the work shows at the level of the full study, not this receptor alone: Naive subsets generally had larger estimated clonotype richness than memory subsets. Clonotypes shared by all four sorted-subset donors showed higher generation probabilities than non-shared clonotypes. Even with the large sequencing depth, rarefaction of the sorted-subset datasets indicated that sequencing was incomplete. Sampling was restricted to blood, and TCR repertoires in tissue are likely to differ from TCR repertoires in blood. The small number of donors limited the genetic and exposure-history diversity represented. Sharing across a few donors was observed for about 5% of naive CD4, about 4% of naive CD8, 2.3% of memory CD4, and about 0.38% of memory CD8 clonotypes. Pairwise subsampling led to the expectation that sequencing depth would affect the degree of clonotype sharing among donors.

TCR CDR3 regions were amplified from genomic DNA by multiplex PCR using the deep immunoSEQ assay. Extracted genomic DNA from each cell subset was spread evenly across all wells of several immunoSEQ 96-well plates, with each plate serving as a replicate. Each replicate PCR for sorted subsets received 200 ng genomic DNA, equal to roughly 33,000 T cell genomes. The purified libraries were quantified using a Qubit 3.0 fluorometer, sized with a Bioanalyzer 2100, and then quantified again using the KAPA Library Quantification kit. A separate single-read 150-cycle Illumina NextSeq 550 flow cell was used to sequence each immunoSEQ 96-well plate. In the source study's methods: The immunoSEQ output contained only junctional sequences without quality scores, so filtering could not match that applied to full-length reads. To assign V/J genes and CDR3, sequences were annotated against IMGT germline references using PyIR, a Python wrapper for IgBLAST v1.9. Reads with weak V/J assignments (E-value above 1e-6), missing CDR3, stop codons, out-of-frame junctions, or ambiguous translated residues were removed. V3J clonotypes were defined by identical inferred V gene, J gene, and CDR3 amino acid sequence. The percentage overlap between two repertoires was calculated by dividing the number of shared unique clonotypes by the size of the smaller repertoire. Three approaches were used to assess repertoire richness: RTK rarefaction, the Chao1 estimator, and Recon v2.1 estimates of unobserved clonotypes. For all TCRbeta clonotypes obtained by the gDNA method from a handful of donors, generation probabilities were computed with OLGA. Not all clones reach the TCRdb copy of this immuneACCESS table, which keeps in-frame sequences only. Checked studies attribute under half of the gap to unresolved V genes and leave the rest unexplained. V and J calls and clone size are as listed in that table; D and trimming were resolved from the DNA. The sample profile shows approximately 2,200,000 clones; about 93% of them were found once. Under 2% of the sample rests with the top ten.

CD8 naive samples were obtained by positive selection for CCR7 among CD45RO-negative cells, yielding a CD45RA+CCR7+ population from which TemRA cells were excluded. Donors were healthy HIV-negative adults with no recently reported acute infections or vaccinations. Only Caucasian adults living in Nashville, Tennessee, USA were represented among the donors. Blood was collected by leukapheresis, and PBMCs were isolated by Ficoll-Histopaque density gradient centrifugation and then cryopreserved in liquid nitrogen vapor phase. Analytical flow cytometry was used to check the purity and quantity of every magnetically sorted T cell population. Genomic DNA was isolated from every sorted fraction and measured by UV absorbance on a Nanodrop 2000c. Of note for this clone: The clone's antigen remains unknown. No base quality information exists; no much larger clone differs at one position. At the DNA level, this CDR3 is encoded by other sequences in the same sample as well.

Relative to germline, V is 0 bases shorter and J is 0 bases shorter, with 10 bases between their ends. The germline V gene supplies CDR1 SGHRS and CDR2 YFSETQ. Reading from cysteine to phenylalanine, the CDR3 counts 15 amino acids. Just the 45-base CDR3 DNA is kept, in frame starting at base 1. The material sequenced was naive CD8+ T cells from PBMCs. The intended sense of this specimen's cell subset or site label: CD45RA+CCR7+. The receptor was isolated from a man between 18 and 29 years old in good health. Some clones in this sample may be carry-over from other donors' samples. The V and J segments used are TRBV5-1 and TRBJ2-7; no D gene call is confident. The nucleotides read TGCGCCAGCAGCTTGGCGGCCCCGAGCTCCTACGAGCAGTACTTC. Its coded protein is CASSLAAPSSYEQYF.